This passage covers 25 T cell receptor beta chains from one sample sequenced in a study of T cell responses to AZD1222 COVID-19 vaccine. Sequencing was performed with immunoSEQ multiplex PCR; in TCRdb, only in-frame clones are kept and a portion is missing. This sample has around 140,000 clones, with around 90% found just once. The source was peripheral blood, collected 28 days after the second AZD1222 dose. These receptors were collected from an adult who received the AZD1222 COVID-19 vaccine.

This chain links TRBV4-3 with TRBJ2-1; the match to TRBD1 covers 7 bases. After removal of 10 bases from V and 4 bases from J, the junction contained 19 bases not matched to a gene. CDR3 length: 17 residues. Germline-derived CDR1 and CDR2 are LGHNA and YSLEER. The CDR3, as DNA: TGCGCCATCACCGACAAGGCCGTGACAGGGAATTACAATGAGCAGTTCTTC. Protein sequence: CAITDKAVTGNYNEQFF.

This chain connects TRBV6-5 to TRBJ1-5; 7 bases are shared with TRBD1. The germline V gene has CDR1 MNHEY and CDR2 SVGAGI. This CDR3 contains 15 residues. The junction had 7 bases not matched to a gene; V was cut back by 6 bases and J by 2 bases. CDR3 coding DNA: TGTGCCAGCAGCTCGACAGGGTTGGGCAATCAGCCCCAGCATTTT. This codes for CASSSTGLGNQPQHF.

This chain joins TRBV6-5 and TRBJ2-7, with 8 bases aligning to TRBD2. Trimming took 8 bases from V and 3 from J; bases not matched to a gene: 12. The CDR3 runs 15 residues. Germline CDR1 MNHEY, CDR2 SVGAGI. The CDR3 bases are TGTGCCAGCTGCCGCTTGACGGGAGGGAACTACGAGCAGTACTTC. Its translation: CASCRLTGGNYEQYF.

The CDR3 DNA is TGTGCCAGCGCGGGAGGGTGGACCGGGGAGCTGTTTTTT. As protein: CASAGGWTGELFF. V gene TRBV6-6 combines with J gene TRBJ2-2, with 9 bases identical to TRBD2. Trimming at V came to 8 bases and at J to 5 bases, leaving 3 bases not matched to a gene. Germline V gene lookup returns CDR1 MNHNY and CDR2 SVGAGI (reference sequence). This CDR3 is 13 amino acids long.

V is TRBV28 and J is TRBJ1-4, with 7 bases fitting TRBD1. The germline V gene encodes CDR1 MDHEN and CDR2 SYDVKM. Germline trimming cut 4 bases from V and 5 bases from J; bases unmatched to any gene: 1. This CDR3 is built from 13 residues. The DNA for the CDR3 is TGTGCCAGCAGTTCGGGACAGAATGAAAAACTGTTTTTT. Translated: CASSSGQNEKLFF.

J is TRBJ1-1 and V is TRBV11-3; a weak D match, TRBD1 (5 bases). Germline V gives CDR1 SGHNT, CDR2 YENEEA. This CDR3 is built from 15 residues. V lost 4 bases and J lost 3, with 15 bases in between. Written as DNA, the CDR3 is TGTGCCAGCAGCTCCCCCGGAGGCAGGGACACTGAAGCTTTCTTT. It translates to CASSSPGGRDTEAFF.

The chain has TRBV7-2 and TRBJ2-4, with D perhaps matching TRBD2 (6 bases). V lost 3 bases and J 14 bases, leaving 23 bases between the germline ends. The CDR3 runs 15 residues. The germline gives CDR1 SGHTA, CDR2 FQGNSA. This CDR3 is CASSLFLGGLPKEYF. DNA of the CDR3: TGTGCCAGCAGCTTGTTTCTTGGTGGACTACCCAAAGAGTACTTC.

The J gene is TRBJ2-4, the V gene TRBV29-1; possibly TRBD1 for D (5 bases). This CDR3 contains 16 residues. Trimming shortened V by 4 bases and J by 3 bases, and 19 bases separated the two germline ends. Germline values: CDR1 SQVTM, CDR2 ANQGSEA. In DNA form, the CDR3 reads TGCAGCGTTGGGGGCCCAAACAGTTGGGACAAAAACATTCAGTACTTC. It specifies CSVGGPNSWDKNIQYF.

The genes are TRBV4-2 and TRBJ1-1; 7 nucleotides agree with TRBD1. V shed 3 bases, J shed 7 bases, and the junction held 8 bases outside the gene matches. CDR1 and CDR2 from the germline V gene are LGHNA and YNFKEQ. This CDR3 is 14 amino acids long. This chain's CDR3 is CASSQLLGTDEAFF. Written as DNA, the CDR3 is TGTGCCAGCAGCCAGCTACTTGGGACAGATGAAGCTTTCTTT.

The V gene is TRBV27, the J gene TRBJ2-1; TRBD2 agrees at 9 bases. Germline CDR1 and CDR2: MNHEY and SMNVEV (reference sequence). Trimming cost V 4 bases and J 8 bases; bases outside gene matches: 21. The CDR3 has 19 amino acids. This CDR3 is CASSSGRSSLAGTVYEQFF. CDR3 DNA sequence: TGTGCCAGCAGTTCAGGGAGGTCGTCACTAGCGGGCACTGTTTATGAGCAGTTCTTC.

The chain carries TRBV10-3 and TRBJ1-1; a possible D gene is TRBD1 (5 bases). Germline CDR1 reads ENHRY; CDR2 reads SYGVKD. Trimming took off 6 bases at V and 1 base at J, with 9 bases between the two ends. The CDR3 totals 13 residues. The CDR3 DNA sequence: TGTGCCATCAGACTGACAGAGAACACTGAAGCTTTCTTT. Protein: CAIRLTENTEAFF.

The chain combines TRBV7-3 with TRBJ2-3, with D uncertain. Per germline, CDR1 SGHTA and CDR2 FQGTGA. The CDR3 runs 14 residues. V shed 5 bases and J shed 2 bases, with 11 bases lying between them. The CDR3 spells CASSPRASTDTQYF. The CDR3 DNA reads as TGTGCCAGCAGCCCCCGGGCGTCCACAGATACGCAGTATTTT.

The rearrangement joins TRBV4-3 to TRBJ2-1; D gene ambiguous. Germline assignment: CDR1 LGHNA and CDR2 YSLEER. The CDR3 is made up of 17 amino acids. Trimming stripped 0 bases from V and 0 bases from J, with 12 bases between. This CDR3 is CASSQDLTVSSYNEQFF. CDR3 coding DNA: TGCGCCAGCAGCCAAGATCTTACAGTCAGCTCCTACAATGAGCAGTTCTTC.

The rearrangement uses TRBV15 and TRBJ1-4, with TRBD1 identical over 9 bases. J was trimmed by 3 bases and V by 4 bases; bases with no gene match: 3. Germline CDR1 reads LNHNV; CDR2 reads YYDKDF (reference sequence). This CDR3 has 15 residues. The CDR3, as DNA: TGTGCCACCAGCAACAGGGGGCTGGCTAATGAAAAACTGTTTTTT. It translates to CATSNRGLANEKLFF.

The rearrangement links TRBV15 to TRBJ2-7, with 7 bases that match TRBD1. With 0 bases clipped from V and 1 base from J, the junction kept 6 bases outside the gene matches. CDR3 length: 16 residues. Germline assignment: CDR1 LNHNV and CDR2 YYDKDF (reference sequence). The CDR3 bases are TGTGCCACCAGCAGAGAGGTACAGGGGCTATCCTACGAGCAGTACTTC. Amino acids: CATSREVQGLSYEQYF.

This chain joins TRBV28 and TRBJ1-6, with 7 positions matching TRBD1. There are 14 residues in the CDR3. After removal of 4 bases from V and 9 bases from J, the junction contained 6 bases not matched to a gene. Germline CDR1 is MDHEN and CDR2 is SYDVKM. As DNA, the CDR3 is TGTGCCAGCAGTTCCACAGGGGAAGTTTCACCCCTCCACTTT. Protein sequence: CASSSTGEVSPLHF.

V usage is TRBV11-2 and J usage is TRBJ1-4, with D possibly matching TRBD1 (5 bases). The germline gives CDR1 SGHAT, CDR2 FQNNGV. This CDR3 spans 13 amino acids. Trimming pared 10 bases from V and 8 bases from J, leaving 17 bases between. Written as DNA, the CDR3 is TGTGCCACCTGCCGGGGGGAGGCCGAAAAACTGTTTTTT. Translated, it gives CATCRGEAEKLFF.

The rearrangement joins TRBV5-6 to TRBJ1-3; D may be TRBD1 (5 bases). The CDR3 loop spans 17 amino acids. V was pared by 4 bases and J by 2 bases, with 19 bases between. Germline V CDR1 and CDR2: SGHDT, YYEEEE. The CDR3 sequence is CASSILRFREAGNTIYF. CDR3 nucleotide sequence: TGTGCCAGCAGCATCCTGCGTTTCAGGGAGGCTGGAAACACCATATATTTT.

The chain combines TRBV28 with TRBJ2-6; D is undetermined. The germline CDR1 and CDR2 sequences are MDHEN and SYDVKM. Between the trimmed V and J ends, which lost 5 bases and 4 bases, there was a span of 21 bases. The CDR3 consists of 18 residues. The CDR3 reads CASSPRPIGMGGANVLTF. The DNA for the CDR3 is TGTGCCAGCAGTCCTAGACCGATTGGCATGGGGGGGGCCAACGTCCTGACTTTC.

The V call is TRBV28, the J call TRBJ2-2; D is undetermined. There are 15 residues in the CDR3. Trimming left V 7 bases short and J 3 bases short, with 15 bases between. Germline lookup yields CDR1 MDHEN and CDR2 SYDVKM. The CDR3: CASTLRSSHTGELFF. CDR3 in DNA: TGTGCCAGCACCCTAAGGAGCTCGCACACCGGGGAGCTGTTTTTT.

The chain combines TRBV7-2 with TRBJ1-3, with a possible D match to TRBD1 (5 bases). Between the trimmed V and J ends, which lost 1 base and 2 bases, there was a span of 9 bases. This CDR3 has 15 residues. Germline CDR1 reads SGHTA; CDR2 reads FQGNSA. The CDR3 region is CASSLGGVPGNTIYF. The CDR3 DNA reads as TGTGCCAGCAGCTTAGGGGGGGTTCCTGGAAACACCATATATTTT.

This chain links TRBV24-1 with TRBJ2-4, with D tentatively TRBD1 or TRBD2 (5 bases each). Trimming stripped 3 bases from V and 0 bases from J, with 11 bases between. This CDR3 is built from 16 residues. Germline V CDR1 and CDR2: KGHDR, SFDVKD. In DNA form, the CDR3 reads TGTGCCACCAGTGATGGGGACCGGACAGCCAAAAACATTCAGTACTTC. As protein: CATSDGDRTAKNIQYF.

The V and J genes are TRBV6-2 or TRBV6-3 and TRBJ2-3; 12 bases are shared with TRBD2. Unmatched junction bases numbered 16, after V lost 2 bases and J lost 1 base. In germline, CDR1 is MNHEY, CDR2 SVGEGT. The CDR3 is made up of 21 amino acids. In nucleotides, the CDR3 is TGTGCCAGCAGTTACCCCCACGGCGGACTAGCGGGGAGGGACCGCACAGATACGCAGTATTTT. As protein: CASSYPHGGLAGRDRTDTQYF.

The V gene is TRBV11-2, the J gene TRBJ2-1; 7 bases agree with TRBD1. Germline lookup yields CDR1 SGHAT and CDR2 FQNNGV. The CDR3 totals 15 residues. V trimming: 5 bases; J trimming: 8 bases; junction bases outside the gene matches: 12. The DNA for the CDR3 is TGTGCCAGCAGCCAATTACAGGGGAATGTACATGAGCAGTTCTTC. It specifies CASSQLQGNVHEQFF.

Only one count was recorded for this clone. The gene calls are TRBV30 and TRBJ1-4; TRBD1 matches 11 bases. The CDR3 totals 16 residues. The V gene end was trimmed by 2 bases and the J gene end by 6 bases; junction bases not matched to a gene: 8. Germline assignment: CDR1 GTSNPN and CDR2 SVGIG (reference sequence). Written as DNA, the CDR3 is TGTGCCTGGAGTCGGGACAGGGGGGCCTCGGATGAAAAACTGTTTTTT. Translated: CAWSRDRGASDEKLFF.